These 11 T cell receptor beta chains came from one sample sequenced in a study of intratumoral heterogeneity in liver cancer. The library was generated by the immunoSEQ multiplex PCR assay. Drawn from immuneACCESS, this table holds only the in-frame rearrangements with V and J called that TCRdb kept. Clones are partly lost; checked studies trace under half to an unresolved V gene and leave the rest unexplained. The sample table holds about 6,200 clones, of which 71% were seen once. The ten top clones hold around 42% of the sample. Samples with the label H were taken from distinct, geographically separated regions of the hepatocellular carcinoma nodule. The sequenced sample was tumor tissue, obtained before any cancer treatment. These receptors were obtained from a woman in her seventies with hepatocellular carcinoma.

The rearrangement joins TRBV5-1 to TRBJ2-7, with TRBD1 as a possible D gene (6 bases). In germline, CDR1 is SGHRS, CDR2 YFSETQ. V was shortened by 1 base and J by 1 base, with 12 bases between the two germline ends. This CDR3 is 15 amino acids long. Written as DNA, the CDR3 is TGCGCCAGCAGCTTGTTAGGGGACACTTCCTACGAGCAGTACTTC. This encodes CASSLLGDTSYEQYF.

This chain links TRBV7-9 with TRBJ2-7; D is possibly TRBD2 (6 bases). The CDR3 covers 14 residues. Trimming pared 5 bases from V and 2 bases from J, leaving 13 bases between. CDR1 SEHNR and CDR2 FQNEAQ come from the germline V gene (reference sequence). Here the CDR3 DNA reads TGTGCCAGCAGCCACTGGGACTCCACCTACGAGCAGTACTTC. It specifies CASSHWDSTYEQYF. Together with reference TRBV7-9 and TRBJ2-7, the CDR3 gives the full variable domain: DTGVSQNPRHKITKRGQNVTFRCDPISEHNRLYWYRQTLGQGPEFLTYFQNEAQLEKSRLLSDRFSAERPKGSFSTLEIQRTEQGDSAMYLCASSHWDSTYEQYFGPGTRLTVT.

The chain carries TRBV5-4 and TRBJ2-1; D is possibly TRBD2 (6 bases). The CDR3 has 15 amino acids. With 2 bases removed from V and 1 base from J, the gap between germline ends came to 10 bases. CDR1 is SGHNT and CDR2 is YYREEE in the germline V gene (reference sequence). CDR3 loop: CASSFGGVSYNEQFF. CDR3 DNA: TGTGCCAGCAGCTTCGGAGGGGTGTCCTACAATGAGCAGTTCTTC.

The chain is built from TRBV6-1 and TRBJ2-7; the D is unclear. The CDR3 sequence is 14 residues long. CDR1 is MNHNS and CDR2 is SASEGT in the germline V gene. V lost 2 bases, J lost 1 base, and 9 bases lay in between. CDR3 in DNA: TGTGCCAGCAGTGAAACAGTCCTATCCTACGAGCAGTACTTC. Amino acid sequence: CASSETVLSYEQYF.

The chain recombines TRBV7-9 with TRBJ2-6; no reliable D call. The CDR3 consists of 14 residues. Trimming cost V 10 bases and J 0 bases, with 10 bases left between them. CDR1 is SEHNR, CDR2 FQNEAQ, per germline (reference sequence). The CDR3 spells CATSEASGANVLTF. The CDR3 DNA is TGTGCCACTTCAGAGGCCTCTGGGGCCAACGTCCTGACTTTC.

The rearrangement joins TRBV6-1 to TRBJ1-5; possibly TRBD1 for D (5 bases). The germline V gene has CDR1 MNHNS and CDR2 SASEGT. This CDR3 has 16 amino acids. V lost 0 bases and J 6 bases, leaving 15 bases between the germline ends. CDR3 nucleotides: TGTGCCAGCAGTGAAGCTCCCCGGGACCGAGCTCAGCCCCAGCATTTT. Amino acids: CASSEAPRDRAQPQHF.

V and J are TRBV10-3 and TRBJ2-7; 7 positions agree with TRBD1. Germline V gives CDR1 ENHRY, CDR2 SYGVKD. The CDR3 consists of 15 residues. Trimming took 2 bases from V and 0 from J; bases not matched to a gene: 4. This CDR3 is CAISEQGVASYEQYF. The CDR3 DNA follows: TGTGCCATCAGTGAGCAGGGGGTTGCCTCCTACGAGCAGTACTTC.

The CDR3 here is CASSLTGGVTGELFF. CDR3 nucleotides: TGCGCCAGCAGCCTGACAGGGGGCGTCACCGGGGAGCTGTTTTTT. V gene TRBV5-1 combines with J gene TRBJ2-2, with 10 bases lining up with TRBD1. Germline CDR1 reads SGHRS; CDR2 reads YFSETQ. Trimming took 4 bases from V and 4 from J; bases not matched to a gene: 4. This CDR3 region has 15 residues.

This clone was counted a few times. The chain recombines TRBV28 with TRBJ1-4; the D gene is possibly TRBD1 (6 bases). The CDR3 is 17 amino acids. CDR1 and CDR2 (germline): MDHEN, SYDVKM. With 2 bases removed from V and 6 bases from J, the gap between germline ends came to 19 bases. CDR3 protein: CASSLDLGGRIDEKLFF. For the CDR3, the DNA is TGTGCCAGCAGTTTAGATTTAGGGGGGCGCATCGATGAAAAACTGTTTTTT.

V gene TRBV19 combines with J gene TRBJ2-1; 9 bases match TRBD1. After removal of 4 bases from V and 0 bases from J, the junction contained 13 bases not matched to a gene. This CDR3 spans 19 amino acids. The germline CDR1 and CDR2 sequences are LNHDA and SQIVND (reference sequence). CDR3 DNA sequence: TGTGCCAGTAGTACTACCGGGACAGGGCCGGTTAGCTCCTACAATGAGCAGTTCTTC. Translating it yields CASSTTGTGPVSSYNEQFF.

V and J are TRBV7-6 and TRBJ2-2; tentative D call: TRBD1 (5 bases). The CDR3 has 16 amino acids. Germline CDR1 and CDR2: SGHVS and FNYEAQ. V was pared by 5 bases and J by 2 bases, with 15 bases between. The CDR3 bases are TGTGCCAGCAGCGAGGTTGAGGACACTAACACCGGGGAGCTGTTTTTT. The encoded protein is CASSEVEDTNTGELFF.